One sample yielded the 31 T cell receptor beta chains listed below, sequenced in a study of blood T cells in healthy people across ages. It was with a sample-barcoded 5' primer and a J-beta primer mix that a second PCR of roughly 7 to 12 cycles was run. TCRdb independently ran MiXCR on the 5' RACE reads; one entry per CDR3 protein. The sample includes some 1 million distinct CDR3 sequences, 40% to 50% seen only once; the top ten take under 20%. Sequenced input: blood. The origin of the receptors is a woman in her sixties or seventies in good health.

The gene calls are TRBV20-1 and TRBJ2-1, with a possible D match to TRBD2 (5 bases). The CDR3 is 14 residues long. Deletions cut 5 bases from V and 0 bases from J, with 11 bases between. Germline V gene lookup returns CDR1 DFQATT and CDR2 SNEGSKA (reference sequence). The CDR3 DNA sequence: TGCAGTGCTCGCCCCCGGGGCTCCTACAATGAGCAGTTCTTC. Protein sequence: CSARPRGSYNEQFF.

In its sample, this clonotype was seen a few times. This chain links TRBV27 with TRBJ2-7; D is uncertain. CDR3 length equals 15 residues. Germline lookup yields CDR1 MNHEY and CDR2 SMNVEV (reference sequence). Deletions cut 7 bases from V and 4 bases from J, with 20 bases between. As DNA, the CDR3 is TGTGCCAGCACCCCATCCGGACGCATACTTTACGAGCAGTACTTC. Protein: CASTPSGRILYEQYF.

The chain combines TRBV3-1 with TRBJ1-1; D is uncertain. The CDR3 is 15 amino acids. From germline, CDR1 is LGHDT and CDR2 YNNKEL (reference sequence). The V end was cut by 1 base, the J end by 1 base, with 10 bases between. The CDR3 sequence is CASSQVGSGNTEAFF. DNA for the CDR3: TGTGCCAGCAGCCAAGTAGGATCCGGGAACACTGAAGCTTTCTTT.

The chain joins TRBV28 to TRBJ1-6; TRBD1 agrees at 7 bases. This CDR3 is built from 18 residues. CDR1 is MDHEN, CDR2 SYDVKM, per germline. The V gene end was trimmed by 0 bases and the J gene end by 10 bases; junction bases not matched to a gene: 15. CDR3 sequence (DNA): TGTGCCAGCAGTTTATGGGGGACAGAAGGACTTCAAGGGTCACCCCTCCACTTT. It specifies CASSLWGTEGLQGSPLHF.

CDR3 protein: CASSYTRQGALFEQFF. The CDR3 bases are TGTGCCAGCAGCTATACTCGACAGGGGGCCCTCTTCGAGCAGTTCTTC. This sequence joins TRBV7-8 and TRBJ2-1; TRBD1 matches 10 bases. CDR3 length equals 16 residues. The V gene end was trimmed by 4 bases and the J gene end by 10 bases; junction bases not matched to a gene: 13. Germline assignment: CDR1 SGHVS and CDR2 FQNEAQ.

The J gene is TRBJ2-7, the V gene TRBV7-9, with a possible D match to TRBD2 (6 bases). Per germline, CDR1 SEHNR and CDR2 FQNEAQ (reference sequence). V gave up 8 bases and J gave up 1 base, with 12 bases separating them. CDR3 size: 13 residues. The CDR3 nucleotides are TGTGCCAGCGGCGCCGGGACTTCCTACGAGCAGTACTTC. Its protein product is CASGAGTSYEQYF.

The chain joins TRBV2 to TRBJ2-5; perhaps TRBD1 as D (6 bases). The V and J ends lost 3 bases and 1 base respectively, with 9 bases between them. The CDR3 runs to 14 residues. Germline V gene lookup returns CDR1 SNHLY and CDR2 FYNNEI. CDR3 coding DNA: TGTGCCAGCAGTGACAGGGGACGCCAAGAGACCCAGTACTTC. Encoded protein: CASSDRGRQETQYF.

The chain couples TRBV7-3 to TRBJ1-1, with D possibly TRBD1 on 6 matching bases. The CDR3 has 14 amino acids. Germline CDR1 reads SGHTA; CDR2 reads FQGTGA. Trimming shortened V by 0 bases and J by 4 bases, and 9 bases separated the two germline ends. Here the CDR3 DNA reads TGTGCCAGCAGCTTAACCCCAGGGGTCACTGAAGCTTTCTTT. The encoded protein is CASSLTPGVTEAFF.

This clonotype was found many times. V is TRBV20-1 and J is TRBJ1-6; 7 bases agree with TRBD1. Trimming at V came to 3 bases and at J to 10 bases, leaving 15 bases not matched to a gene. CDR3 length equals 16 residues. The germline V gene encodes CDR1 DFQATT and CDR2 SNEGSKA (reference sequence). CDR3 DNA: TGCAGTGCTAGTCCCCAAACGACAGGGACATCGTCACCCCTCCACTTT. Encoded protein: CSASPQTTGTSSPLHF.

A remark on this clonotype: The junction shows a germline mismatch at one end, possibly a read error. The chain joins TRBV11-2 to TRBJ2-5; 7 bases map to TRBD1. Germline lookup yields CDR1 SGHAT and CDR2 FQNNGV. This CDR3 has 15 amino acids. The CDR3 is CANSSGTAHGETQYF. The CDR3 nucleotides read TGTGCCAACAGCTCCGGGACAGCCCATGGGGAGACCCAGTACTTC.

The chain couples TRBV9 to TRBJ2-4; the match to TRBD2 covers 8 bases. The DNA end lines up better with TRBJ2-7; the J call may be wrong. The CDR3 loop spans 15 amino acids. Germline V gives CDR1 SGDLS, CDR2 YYNGEE. The CDR3 spells CASSVDEAGAYEQYF. The CDR3 DNA reads as TGTGCCAGCAGCGTAGATGAAGCGGGAGCTTACGAGCAGTACTTC.

In its sample, this clonotype was seen once. The gene calls are TRBV5-6 and TRBJ2-7; TRBD2 agrees at 10 bases. Matching the DNA end better, TRBJ2-5 makes the J call doubtful. The CDR3 contains 15 residues. CDR1 and CDR2 from the germline V gene are SGHDT and YYEEEE. The CDR3: CASSIPGTSAETQYF. CDR3 nucleotides: TGTGCCAGCAGCATACCCGGGACTAGCGCAGAGACCCAGTACTTC.

This chain links TRBV6-1 with TRBJ1-2, with D hard to call. Trimming took off 3 bases at V and 8 bases at J, with 13 bases between the two ends. CDR3 length: 13 residues. The germline V gene has CDR1 MNHNS and CDR2 SASEGT. CDR3 DNA sequence: TGTGCCAGCAGTGACGGCGGGCGAGTAGGCTACACCTTC. Protein product: CASSDGGRVGYTF.

The chain has TRBV12-3 or TRBV12-4 and TRBJ2-5, with D perhaps matching TRBD1 (5 bases). The ends were cut back, 3 bases at V and 4 bases at J, with 12 bases in the middle. The CDR3 loop spans 14 amino acids. The CDR3 bases are TGTGCCAGCAGTTTGGGGCACGAAGGAGAGACCCAGTACTTC. Protein sequence: CASSLGHEGETQYF.

This clonotype appeared a few times. The V call is TRBV20-1, the J call TRBJ2-7, with D maybe TRBD1 (5 bases). Trimming shortened V by 0 bases and J by 3 bases, and 15 bases separated the two germline ends. In germline, CDR1 is DFQATT, CDR2 SNEGSKA (reference sequence). The CDR3 contains 15 residues. CDR3 coding DNA: TGCAGTGCTAGAGACCCCGCAGGGTGGAACTACGAGCAGTACTTC. This translates into CSARDPAGWNYEQYF.

A few counts support this clonotype. The rearrangement links TRBV27 to TRBJ2-7; no reliable D call. Germline V gene sequence: CDR1 MNHEY, CDR2 SMNVEV (reference sequence). Trimming pared 5 bases from V and 7 bases from J, leaving 12 bases between. This CDR3 is 12 amino acids long. The CDR3: CASSKNQIEQYF. Here the CDR3 DNA reads TGTGCCAGCAGTAAGAACCAGATTGAGCAGTACTTC.

This clonotype was seen only a few times. The chain carries TRBV6-1 and TRBJ2-1; maybe TRBD2 (6 bases). V was cut by 9 bases and J by 6 bases, with 27 bases left in between. There are 17 residues in the CDR3. Looked up from germline, CDR1 is MNHNS and CDR2 is SASEGT. CDR3 DNA sequence: TGTGCCAGACTCTGGTGGACATGTGGGGACTCTGCCAATGAGCAGTTCTTC. Translation: CARLWWTCGDSANEQFF.

The rearrangement links TRBV20-1 to TRBJ2-1, with D possibly being TRBD2 (5 bases). The germline CDR1 and CDR2 sequences are DFQATT and SNEGSKA (reference sequence). The CDR3 runs 13 residues. Trimming took off 6 bases at V and 0 bases at J, with 9 bases between the two ends. This CDR3 reads CSAGVSSYNEQFF. The CDR3 DNA reads TGCAGTGCCGGGGTCTCCTCCTACAATGAGCAGTTCTTC.

The V gene is TRBV7-2, the J gene TRBJ1-5; D gene uncertain. The CDR3 consists of 15 residues. Germline CDR1 reads SGHTA; CDR2 reads FQGNSA. V was trimmed by 1 base and J by 2 bases, leaving 9 bases between them. The DNA for the CDR3 is TGTGCCAGCAGCTTAGATGGAGGCGGCAATCAGCCCCAGCATTTT. It codes for CASSLDGGGNQPQHF.

The chain couples TRBV14 to TRBJ2-2; D uncertain. Germline CDR1 reads SGHDN; CDR2 reads FVKESK. CDR3 size: 16 residues. V lost 4 bases and J lost 0, with 12 bases in between. The CDR3 DNA is TGTGCCAGCAGCCGACTCGGCGGTTCGAACACCGGGGAGCTGTTTTTT. Translated, it gives CASSRLGGSNTGELFF.

V and J are TRBV12-3 or TRBV12-4 and TRBJ2-1; TRBD1 aligns across 9 bases. The ends lost 0 bases at V and 9 bases at J; junction bases unmatched: 9. The CDR3 sequence is 16 residues long. The CDR3 is CASSLARTGVGGEQFF. CDR3 nucleotide sequence: TGTGCCAGCAGTTTAGCGCGGACAGGGGTCGGCGGTGAGCAGTTCTTC.

This sequence joins TRBV9 and TRBJ2-7; unclear D gene. V lost 1 base, J lost 6 bases, and 17 bases lay in between. Looked up from germline, CDR1 is SGDLS and CDR2 is YYNGEE. The CDR3 is 15 residues long. The CDR3 sequence is CASSVPHLGGFEQYF. CDR3 DNA: TGTGCCAGCAGCGTACCCCATTTAGGTGGGTTCGAGCAGTACTTC.

This clonotype was found a few times. The J gene is TRBJ2-7, the V gene TRBV7-9; tentatively, D is TRBD1 (6 bases). Per the germline V gene, CDR1 is SEHNR and CDR2 is FQNEAQ (reference sequence). Deletions cut 3 bases from V and 1 base from J, with 10 bases between. The CDR3 runs 14 residues. The CDR3 sequence is CASSFQGFSYEQYF. CDR3 sequence (DNA): TGTGCCAGCAGCTTTCAGGGGTTTTCCTACGAGCAGTACTTC.

This clonotype was seen repeatedly, ten times or more. The J gene is TRBJ1-2, the V gene TRBV7-2, with a possible D match to TRBD1 (6 bases). V lost 5 bases and J lost 4, with 17 bases in between. This CDR3 contains 15 residues. CDR1 SGHTA and CDR2 FQGNSA come from the germline V gene. CDR3 sequence reads: CASSQGQGLLYGYTF. CDR3 nucleotides: TGTGCCAGCAGCCAGGGACAAGGCCTTCTCTATGGCTACACCTTC.

As regards this clonotype: Relative to the germline gene, one junction end is altered; a read error may explain this. The V gene is TRBV20-1, the J gene TRBJ2-7; D not certain. Germline loops: CDR1 DFQATT, CDR2 SNEGSKA (reference sequence). The length of the CDR3 is 15 residues. The CDR3 sequence: CSARVPSGVTYVQYF. In nucleotides, the CDR3 is TGCAGTGCTAGAGTCCCCAGTGGCGTAACCTACGTGCAGTACTTC.

A few counts support this clonotype. The genes are TRBV27 and TRBJ2-7, with a possible D match to TRBD1 (7 bases). V gave up 5 bases and J gave up 7 bases, with 24 bases separating them. The CDR3 length is 16 residues. Germline lookup yields CDR1 MNHEY and CDR2 SMNVEV (reference sequence). CDR3 sequence reads: CASSRNYRGRRGEQYF. The CDR3 region has the DNA TGTGCCAGCAGTCGGAACTACAGGGGCCGGAGGGGGGAGCAGTACTTC.

The chain has TRBV20-1 and TRBJ1-2; maybe TRBD1 (6 bases). Germline assignment: CDR1 DFQATT and CDR2 SNEGSKA (reference sequence). The CDR3 has 11 residues. V was clipped by 6 bases and J by 7 bases, with 12 bases between them. The CDR3 nucleotides are TGCAGTGCCCCTGGGGGCCCTGGCTACACCTTC. Translating it yields CSAPGGPGYTF.

This clonotype occurred a few times. The gene calls are TRBV7-6 and TRBJ2-7, with TRBD2 matching 14 bases. Germline trimming cut 5 bases from V and 2 bases from J; bases unmatched to any gene: 8. CDR3 length equals 17 residues. Per the germline V gene, CDR1 is SGHVS and CDR2 is FNYEAQ. The CDR3 bases are TGTGCCAGCAGCCCGACGACTAGCGGGAGGGTGCCCTACGAGCAGTACTTC. It is translated as CASSPTTSGRVPYEQYF.

J is TRBJ2-3 and V is TRBV12-3 or TRBV12-4, with D perhaps matching TRBD2 (6 bases). This CDR3 comprises 15 residues. Trimming took off 1 base at V and 6 bases at J, with 14 bases between the two ends. CDR3 residues: CASSLVASGYDTQYF. CDR3 bases: TGTGCCAGCAGTTTAGTTGCCAGCGGGTACGATACGCAGTATTTT.

This clonotype turned up a few times. A much larger clone lies one base from this, so it may be a read error. The chain combines TRBV7-3 with TRBJ2-5; unclear D gene. The V gene's germline CDR1 is SGHTA and CDR2 FQGTGA. Deletions cut 5 bases from V and 5 bases from J, with 12 bases between. CDR3 size: 13 residues. DNA of the CDR3: TGTGCCAGCAGCGCTGAGCCACGGGAGACCCAGTACTTC. It is translated as CASSAEPRETQYF. Looking up the rest from reference TRBV7-3 and TRBJ2-5 gives the full variable domain: GAGVSQTPSNKVTEKGKYVELRCDPISGHTALYWYRQSLGQGPEFLIYFQGTGAADDSGLPNDRFFAVRPEGSVSTLKIQRTERGDSAVYLCASSAEPRETQYFGPGTRLLVL.

Of note for this clonotype: One base away lies a much larger clone, so this may be a sequencing read error. The gene calls are TRBV20-1 and TRBJ2-5, with TRBD1 matching 7 bases. The CDR3 sequence is 15 residues long. Trimming took 2 bases from V and 1 from J; bases not matched to a gene: 7. From germline, CDR1 is DFQATT and CDR2 SNEGSKA (reference sequence). The CDR3 DNA reads TGCAGTGCTAGAATTTACAGGGGTTCCCAAGAGACCCAGTACTTC. It translates to CSARIYRGSQETQYF.